A selection of T cell receptor beta chains follows, all from one sample in a study of T cell repertoires in cytomegalovirus infection. What these receptors recognize is not known. MiXCR, run by TCRdb on the reads, gives a single entry per CDR3 protein. The table records about 900,000 distinct CDR3 sequences, around 32% of them present only once. The starting material was cultured CD8+ T cells from PBMCs, obtained from culture after CMV antigen stimulation. The receptors originated from a human donor in good health (CMV status not recorded). Some clones in this sample may be carry-over from other donors' samples. CDR3s include the opening cysteine and the closing phenylalanine or tryptophan. A D gene is named only where the DNA matches it firmly. Expanded clones get a size class; other rows say once, few or many, or leave the size out.

TRBD2	TRBV2	-	TRBJ2-2	TGTGCCAGCAGTGAAGCGCGGAGGCCTAGCGGGGCCCCCGGGGACACCGGGGAGCTGTTTTTT	CASSEARRPSGAPGDTGELFF
-	TRBV7-2	many	TRBJ1-6	TGTGCCAGCAGCCGCTTGGGCACAAATTCACCCCTCCACTTT	CASSRLGTNSPLHF
TRBD1	TRBV10-3	few	TRBJ1-2	TGTGCCATTGGACAGGGCGGGTCTGGCTATGGCTACACCTTC	CAIGQGGSGYGYTF
-	TRBV5-6	-	TRBJ2-3	TGTGCCGGCAGCCCCGTTAAGTTTGAGGCCGAAACAGATACGCAGTATTTT	CAGSPVKFEAETDTQYF
-	TRBV6-2/TRBV6-3	-	TRBJ1-1	TGTGCCACAGATATGAACACTGAAGCTTTCTTT	CATDMNTEAFF
TRBD1	TRBV6-5	few	TRBJ2-1	TGTGCCAGCAGTCCCGGGACAGTGCCTTGGAATGAGCAGTTCTTC	CASSPGTVPWNEQFF
-	TRBV27	-	TRBJ2-3	TGTGCCAGCAGTGTTACAGGGAGTTACAATACGCAGTATTTT	CASSVTGSYNTQYF
-	TRBV14	-	TRBJ2-2	TGTGCCAGCAGCCAACAGGGAGGAATCACCGGGGAGCTGTTTTTT	CASSQQGGITGELFF
-	TRBV6-5	-	TRBJ2-1	TGTGCCAGCAGTTACTTGGGCCACAATGAGCAGTTCTTC	CASSYLGHNEQFF
-	TRBV20-1	-	TRBJ1-2	TGCAGTGCCCGGACGGCCGAGTGGTCTTATGGCTACACCTTC	CSARTAEWSYGYTF
TRBD2	TRBV11-3	many	TRBJ2-1	TGTGCCAGCAGTCAGCGACTAGCGGGGGGGACCTACAATGAGCAGTTCTTC	CASSQRLAGGTYNEQFF
-	TRBV19	-	TRBJ2-3	TGTGCCAGTAGTATAAGGCCGGTCACAGATACGCAGTATTTT	CASSIRPVTDTQYF
TRBD1	TRBV6-1	-	TRBJ1-6	TGTGCCAGCAGTCTAGACAGGGGAATAAGCTCCTATAATTCACCCCTCCACTTT	CASSLDRGISSYNSPLHF
-	TRBV7-9	once	TRBJ1-2	TGTGCCAGCAGCCGTGCGGGACGGGGTAACTATGGCTACACCTTC	CASSRAGRGNYGYTF
-	TRBV4-1	few	TRBJ1-1	TGCGCCAGCAGTCAATCCGGACAGCCTAACACTGAAGCTTTCTTT	CASSQSGQPNTEAFF
-	TRBV12-3/TRBV12-4	few	TRBJ2-3	TGTGCCAGCAGTCCCACTAGGGGGGCGGGCGCAGATACGCAGTATTTT	CASSPTRGAGADTQYF
TRBD2	TRBV7-6	-	TRBJ2-1	TGTGCCAGCAGCTTAGTAACCACTAGCGGGACCTCGTGGAATGAGCAGTTCTTC	CASSLVTTSGTSWNEQFF